The 22 T cell receptor beta chains listed next were all sequenced from one sample in a study of a mutant IDH1 vaccine in newly diagnosed glioma (dated by TCRdb to about 2021). The library was made by the immunoSEQ multiplex PCR assay. The table comes from immuneACCESS by way of TCRdb, which keeps in-frame sequences with V and J called. Part of the clones is missing from these tables; in studies checked, under half for an unresolved V gene and the rest for unknown reasons. Counted in this sample were 95,000 to 120,000 clones; 85% to 90% of them appeared once. The top ten clones comprise roughly 0.65% of the sample. No antigen has been assigned to these receptors. The time point tag for this specimen amounts to: week 11, during vaccination. Each vaccine dose was 300 ug of a 20-mer mutant IDH1 peptide in Montanide, given subcutaneously with topical imiquimod. The source was PBMCs, collected from a glioma patient whose treatment included an IDH1 peptide vaccine. The receptor source for this set is a woman in her fifties or sixties with glioma.

The rearrangement uses TRBV2 and TRBJ2-7; 8 bases align to TRBD2. Per germline, CDR1 SNHLY and CDR2 FYNNEI. CDR3 length: 13 residues. V shed 8 bases, J shed 7 bases, and the junction held 10 bases outside the gene matches. The CDR3 here is CASGREATWEQYF. CDR3 DNA sequence: TGTGCCAGCGGGCGGGAGGCTACGTGGGAGCAGTACTTC.

The rearrangement uses TRBV5-6 and TRBJ2-5; 8 positions agree with TRBD1. V was clipped by 2 bases and J by 11 bases; unmatched bases: 17. The CDR3 sequence is 16 residues long. Germline assignment: CDR1 SGHDT and CDR2 YYEEEE. This chain's CDR3 is CASSLLSLYRGNGQYF. CDR3 in DNA: TGTGCCAGCAGCTTATTAAGCCTGTACAGGGGGAACGGGCAGTACTTC. The full variable domain, completed using reference TRBV5-6 and TRBJ2-5, is DAGVTQSPTHLIKTRGQQVTLRCSPKSGHDTVSWYQQALGQGPQFIFQYYEEEERQRGNFPDRFSGHQFPNYSSELNVNALLLGDSALYLCASSLLSLYRGNGQYFGPGTRLLVL.

The chain employs TRBV19 and TRBJ2-5; perhaps TRBD1 as D (5 bases). V was trimmed by 4 bases and J by 2 bases, leaving 8 bases between them. In germline, CDR1 is LNHDA, CDR2 SQIVND (reference sequence). This CDR3 is built from 13 residues. In nucleotides, the CDR3 is TGTGCCAGTAGTAGAGACAGTCAAGAGACCCAGTACTTC. The encoded protein is CASSRDSQETQYF.

This chain connects TRBV28 to TRBJ1-4, with unresolved D. Germline V gene sequence: CDR1 MDHEN, CDR2 SYDVKM. Trimming left V 3 bases short and J 8 bases short, with 7 bases between. The CDR3 runs 12 residues. The DNA of the CDR3 is TGTGCCAGCAGTTTTGGGTTGGAAAAACTGTTTTTT. It is translated as CASSFGLEKLFF.

The chain has TRBV11-1 and TRBJ2-1; the D call may be TRBD1 or TRBD2 (5 bases each). Germline loops: CDR1 SGHAT, CDR2 FQDESV (reference sequence). The CDR3 runs 15 residues. V lost 4 bases, J lost 5 bases, and 15 bases lay in between. The CDR3 coding sequence is TGTGCCAGCAGCTCGACGGGGACGCGCAACAATGAGCAGTTCTTC. Amino acid sequence: CASSSTGTRNNEQFF. Full variable domain (outside the CDR3, taken from reference TRBV11-1 and TRBJ2-1): EAEVAQSPRYKITEKSQAVAFWCDPISGHATLYWYRQILGQGPELLVQFQDESVVDDSQLPKDRFSAERLKGVDSTLKIQPAELGDSAMYLCASSSTGTRNNEQFFGPGTRLTVL.

The chain links TRBV7-9 to TRBJ1-1, with 7 bases fitting TRBD1. The junction had 10 bases not matched to a gene; V was cut back by 3 bases and J by 3 bases. Germline V gene lookup returns CDR1 SEHNR and CDR2 FQNEAQ (reference sequence). This CDR3 region has 16 residues. The CDR3 loop reads CASSLEWGDSYTEAFF. Here the CDR3 DNA reads TGTGCCAGCAGCTTGGAGTGGGGGGACAGCTACACTGAAGCTTTCTTT. The variable domain in full, completed from reference TRBV7-9 and TRBJ1-1, reads DTGVSQNPRHKITKRGQNVTFRCDPISEHNRLYWYRQTLGQGPEFLTYFQNEAQLEKSRLLSDRFSAERPKGSFSTLEIQRTEQGDSAMYLCASSLEWGDSYTEAFFGQGTRLTVV.

The chain is built from TRBV6-5 and TRBJ2-7; 8 nucleotides line up with TRBD2. Germline assignment: CDR1 MNHEY and CDR2 SVGAGI. V lost 5 bases, J lost 6 bases, and 6 bases stayed unmatched. The CDR3 is made up of 13 amino acids. CDR3 bases: TGTGCCAGCAGTGCGGGACTAGGGCTCGAGCAGTACTTC. It yields the protein CASSAGLGLEQYF.

In its sample, this clone was seen once. The CDR3 bases are TGTGCCAGCAGCTTAGGCCCCCGACAGGGCGGTGAAAAACTGTTTTTT. Translated, it gives CASSLGPRQGGEKLFF. This rearrangement joins TRBV7-2 to TRBJ1-4; 7 positions agree with TRBD1. The CDR3 has 16 amino acids. J gave up 7 bases and V 1 base, and 9 bases lay outside the gene matches. Germline CDR1 is SGHTA and CDR2 is FQGNSA.

J is TRBJ2-7 and V is TRBV10-1, with D tentatively TRBD2 (5 bases). Germline values: CDR1 WNHNN, CDR2 SYGVQD (reference sequence). The CDR3 contains 15 residues. V was shortened by 0 bases and J by 2 bases, with 11 bases between the two germline ends. CDR3 sequence reads: CASSESVGAPYEQYF. CDR3 coding DNA: TGCGCCAGCAGTGAGTCAGTGGGAGCCCCCTACGAGCAGTACTTC.

The rearrangement joins TRBV2 to TRBJ2-3, with 12 bases fitting TRBD2. The CDR3 sequence is 15 residues long. In germline, CDR1 is SNHLY, CDR2 FYNNEI. With V trimmed by 6 bases and J by 5 bases, 6 bases remained unmatched. The CDR3 DNA reads as TGTGCCAGCAGCTTCGGACTAGCGGGGTTAGATACGCAGTATTTT. This codes for CASSFGLAGLDTQYF.

This sequence joins TRBV27 and TRBJ2-1; perhaps TRBD2 as D (6 bases). This CDR3 is built from 13 residues. Germline V gene lookup returns CDR1 MNHEY and CDR2 SMNVEV (reference sequence). V lost 6 bases and J lost 9, with 15 bases in between. The DNA for the CDR3 is TGTGCCAGCAGGCGGGACTCTCTGGGTGAGCAGTTCTTC. This encodes CASRRDSLGEQFF.

This clone was observed a single time. The chain carries TRBV4-1 and TRBJ2-1, with 13 positions matching TRBD2. The CDR3 has 15 residues. V shed 6 bases and J 6 bases; nucleotides not matched to a gene: 5. Germline loops: CDR1 MGHRA, CDR2 YSYEKL. The CDR3 sequence is CASSLLAGGSNEQFF. DNA of the CDR3: TGCGCCAGCAGTCTACTAGCGGGAGGGTCCAATGAGCAGTTCTTC.

As to this clone: Distinct nucleotide sequences in the sample also encode this CDR3. The chain recombines TRBV6-4 with TRBJ1-1; a weak D match, TRBD1 (6 bases). V dropped 7 bases and J dropped 4 bases, with 19 bases sitting between them. CDR1 is MRHNA and CDR2 is SNTAGT in the germline V gene. The CDR3 is 15 amino acids. The CDR3 nucleotides are TGTGCCAGCACCTTGGACAGTTGGAGTGGCACTGAAGCTTTCTTT. This translates into CASTLDSWSGTEAFF.

The rearrangement links TRBV7-2 to TRBJ2-3, with unresolved D. The CDR3 is 14 residues long. Trimming cost V 5 bases and J 1 base, with 10 bases left between them. From germline, CDR1 is SGHTA and CDR2 FQGNSA. Here the CDR3 reads CASSKPGRTDTQYF. DNA of the CDR3: TGTGCCAGCAGCAAACCGGGCCGCACAGATACGCAGTATTTT.

This chain connects TRBV30 to TRBJ2-4; 11 nucleotides agree with TRBD2. The CDR3 contains 17 residues. Trimming took 0 bases from V and 0 from J; bases not matched to a gene: 4. The germline CDR1 and CDR2 sequences are GTSNPN and SVGIG (reference sequence). The CDR3 region is CAWSVLAGALAKNIQYF. DNA of the CDR3: TGTGCCTGGAGTGTACTAGCGGGAGCACTAGCCAAAAACATTCAGTACTTC.

V gene TRBV29-1 combines with J gene TRBJ1-1; D not certain. From germline, CDR1 is SQVTM and CDR2 ANQGSEA. Deletions cut 7 bases from V and 10 bases from J, with 19 bases between. The CDR3 totals 12 residues. The CDR3 nucleotides are TGCAGCGCGGGCGGACCTATTTTGGGAGCTTTCTTT. Protein product: CSAGGPILGAFF.

The V call is TRBV5-6, the J call TRBJ2-7; TRBD2 is a possible D gene (6 bases). Trimming took off 1 base at V and 3 bases at J, with 8 bases between the two ends. The V gene's germline CDR1 is SGHDT and CDR2 YYEEEE. The CDR3 spans 13 residues. CDR3 region: CASSLRTNYEQYF. DNA for the CDR3: TGTGCCAGCAGCTTGAGGACTAACTACGAGCAGTACTTC.

The chain employs TRBV11-2 and TRBJ1-3; unclear D gene. V lost 4 bases to trimming and J lost 2 bases, with 3 bases between them. The CDR3 extends over 12 amino acids. The germline gives CDR1 SGHAT, CDR2 FQNNGV. CDR3 sequence (DNA): TGTGCCAGCAGCTGGGCTGGAAACACCATATATTTT. The encoded protein is CASSWAGNTIYF.

The chain has TRBV15 and TRBJ2-3, with TRBD2 matching over 10 bases. This CDR3 has 15 amino acids. After removal of 3 bases from V and 0 bases from J, the junction contained 0 bases not matched to a gene. The germline V gene encodes CDR1 LNHNV and CDR2 YYDKDF (reference sequence). DNA of the CDR3: TGTGCCACCAGCAGGACTAGCGGGAGCACAGATACGCAGTATTTT. Amino acid sequence: CATSRTSGSTDTQYF.

This clone came up once. This chain connects TRBV2 to TRBJ2-3; D unclear. Germline V gene data show CDR1 as SNHLY and CDR2 as FYNNEI. Trimming removed 5 bases at V and 6 bases at J, with 6 bases between. The CDR3 spans 11 residues. CDR3 protein: CASSYSDTQYF. The DNA for the CDR3 is TGTGCCAGCAGTTACAGTGATACGCAGTATTTT.

The chain uses TRBV7-9 and TRBJ2-2; TRBD1 agrees at 8 bases. This CDR3 is built from 15 residues. V dropped 5 bases and J dropped 0; count of bases not matched to a gene: 2. In germline, CDR1 is SEHNR, CDR2 FQNEAQ (reference sequence). The CDR3 sequence: CASSQGQANTGELFF. In nucleotides, the CDR3 is TGTGCCAGCAGCCAGGGACAGGCGAACACCGGGGAGCTGTTTTTT.

The chain combines TRBV19 with TRBJ2-5, with 11 nucleotides matching TRBD1. V was clipped by 3 bases and J by 5 bases; unmatched bases: 8. The CDR3 sequence is 16 residues long. Germline V gene lookup returns CDR1 LNHDA and CDR2 SQIVND (reference sequence). The CDR3 is CASSIQGQGARETQYF. For the CDR3, the DNA is TGTGCCAGTAGTATCCAAGGACAGGGGGCGCGGGAGACCCAGTACTTC.